This record concerns one TCR beta chain sequence. What antigen it recognizes has not been identified. Qualities for individual bases were not recorded, and no much larger clone is one base off. TCRbeta CDR3 regions were amplified from genomic DNA using the immunoSEQ Assay, a bias-controlled multiplex PCR. As for how the authors treated the data: The number of nucleated cells in each sample was estimated by amplification of reference gene primers within the assay. To quantify the absolute abundance of each unique TCRbeta CDR3 rearrangement, sequence reads were collapsed and filtered. For each sample, productive Simpson clonality was calculated as the square root of Simpson's diversity index across productive rearrangements. TCRdb obtained this table from immuneACCESS and retained in-frame rearrangements with V and J assigned. These tables miss some clones; where compared with another copy, unresolved V genes account for less than half of the shortfall, and the remainder is unexplained. The D gene and trimming were derived from the DNA, and the V and J assignments and clone size from that table. The sample yields about 140,000 clones; 76% were counted once. The top ten clones comprise 3.5% to 5% of the sample.

The germline V gene supplies CDR1 SNHLY and CDR2 FYNNEI. The CDR3, cysteine through phenylalanine, is 15 amino acids long. The read is trimmed to its CDR3 DNA, 45 bases read in frame from base 1. V loses 5 bases, J loses 0 bases, and the germline ends lie 13 bases apart. This entry belongs to a study of blood T cell repertoires in COVID-19 (dated by TCRdb to 2019 to 2021). Turning to the overall study: Collaborator samples came from the United States, Italy and Spain and covered acute and convalescent phases of COVID-19. The material from the prospective study consisted of cDNA or gDNA derived from T cells, B-cell-depleted T cells, or PBMCs. The repertoires were released in a freely available public database intended as a resource for research on the immune response to SARS-CoV-2. The dataset comprised deeply sampled blood TCRbeta repertoires from subjects exposed to, actively infected with, or recovered from COVID-19. The sample metadata nearly always contained a de-identified subject ID, COVID-19 status, age in years and sex. HLA class I and class II types, where available, came from metadata supplied by the sample provider rather than from assay-based typing. The samples were drawn from the first 160 participants of the ongoing ImmuneRACE study and from 1,254 subjects provided by 6 global collaborators.

The investigation overall reported the following: The amount of clinical and demographic metadata varied by source and participant and was provided uncurated.

The collaborating institutions used their own protocols to collect whole blood in K2EDTA tubes. Collaborator samples were shipped for TCRbeta analysis as frozen whole blood, isolated PBMCs, or DNA extracted from either sample type. The V and J genes are TRBV2 and TRBJ1-1, with the D gene call left open. This sequence originates from an elderly woman with active or convalescent COVID-19. What was sequenced was peripheral blood. The CDR3 is CASSLRANMNTEAFF. The base sequence is TGTGCCAGCAGTCTGAGGGCCAACATGAACACTGAAGCTTTCTTT.